One sample yielded the 14 T cell receptor beta chains listed below, sequenced in a study of technical replicates of blood from a few donors. Profiling relied on immunoSEQ multiplex PCR, and the TCRdb table lists in-frame clones only, not all of them. This sample carries approximately 97,000 clones, roughly 95% of them seen once, and the ten largest clones take 0.34%. The sample comprised T cells isolated from PBMCs. These receptors originate from a human donor in good health.

CDR3 loop: CAWSDGTSVYEQYF. As DNA, the CDR3 is TGTGCCTGGAGTGACGGGACTAGCGTATACGAGCAGTACTTC. The chain uses TRBV30 and TRBJ2-7; the match to TRBD2 covers 10 bases. The CDR3 is made up of 14 amino acids. Trimming cost V 1 base and J 4 bases; bases outside gene matches: 4. Germline V gene sequence: CDR1 GTSNPN, CDR2 SVGIG (reference sequence).

The V and J genes are TRBV18 and TRBJ2-5; TRBD2 is a possible D gene (5 bases). Germline assignment: CDR1 KGHSH and CDR2 LQKENI. The CDR3 loop spans 16 amino acids. V lost 1 base and J lost 4, with 16 bases in between. This CDR3 is CASSPLRGRVGETQYF. The CDR3 DNA sequence: TGTGCCAGCTCACCACTAAGAGGGAGAGTGGGAGAGACCCAGTACTTC.

The chain has TRBV28 and TRBJ2-3; 7 bases map to TRBD1. In germline, CDR1 is MDHEN, CDR2 SYDVKM. The CDR3 has 13 residues. The J segment lost 6 bases and the V segment lost 5 bases, leaving 5 bases of the junction unmatched. The CDR3 region is CASSPGQLDTQYF. DNA of the CDR3: TGTGCCAGCAGTCCGGGACAGTTGGATACGCAGTATTTT.

This clone was seen more than once but under ten times. CDR3 residues: CASSVEGQGYGYTF. The CDR3 region has the DNA TGTGCCAGCAGTGTGGAGGGGCAGGGTTATGGCTACACCTTC. The rearrangement links TRBV6-4 to TRBJ1-2, with a weak D call TRBD1 (5 bases). V was shortened by 4 bases and J by 5 bases, with 14 bases between the two germline ends. Germline assignment: CDR1 MRHNA and CDR2 SNTAGT. This CDR3 has 14 residues.

V gene TRBV19 combines with J gene TRBJ1-4; D might be TRBD1 (5 bases). The CDR3 is made up of 17 amino acids. Germline V gene data show CDR1 as LNHDA and CDR2 as SQIVND (reference sequence). The ends were cut back, 4 bases at V and 6 bases at J, with 21 bases in the middle. CDR3 bases: TGTGCCAGTAGTACCCTAGACATCGTCCAACAGGATGAAAAACTGTTTTTT. Amino acids: CASSTLDIVQQDEKLFF.

This chain uses TRBV4-2 with TRBJ2-3, with D possibly matching TRBD2 (5 bases). Germline assignment: CDR1 LGHNA and CDR2 YNFKEQ. The CDR3 has 14 residues. Trimming left V 4 bases short and J 0 bases short, with 8 bases between. The CDR3: CASSLGESTDTQYF. Written as DNA, the CDR3 is TGTGCCAGCAGCCTCGGGGAGAGCACAGATACGCAGTATTTT.

V usage is TRBV6-5 and J usage is TRBJ1-2; a weak D match, TRBD1 (5 bases). With 5 bases removed from V and 3 bases from J, the gap between germline ends came to 10 bases. The germline gives CDR1 MNHEY, CDR2 SVGAGI. This CDR3 region has 13 residues. Here the CDR3 reads CASSPAGDYGYTF. CDR3 DNA: TGTGCCAGCAGTCCCGCGGGGGACTATGGCTACACCTTC.

The CDR3 coding sequence is TGCGCCAGCAGCTTGGAACAGGGGGTCTACGAGCAGTACTTC. It encodes CASSLEQGVYEQYF. The V call is TRBV5-1, the J call TRBJ2-7, with 8 bases that match TRBD1. From germline, CDR1 is SGHRS and CDR2 YFSETQ. The CDR3 is 14 amino acids. V shed 0 bases, J shed 3 bases, and the junction held 2 bases outside the gene matches.

CDR3 DNA: TGTGCCAGCATAGCCCGGGACAGGGGTTTCGGGGAAGCTTTCTTT. It translates to CASIARDRGFGEAFF. This chain connects TRBV2 to TRBJ1-1, with TRBD1 matching over 10 bases. The CDR3 extends over 15 amino acids. The ends lost 7 bases at V and 8 bases at J; junction bases unmatched: 13. Germline CDR1 is SNHLY and CDR2 is FYNNEI.

The V call is TRBV9, the J call TRBJ2-1; 12 bases map to TRBD2. The CDR3 loop spans 16 amino acids. Losses at the gene ends were 0 bases for V and 10 bases for J; bases not matched to a gene: 8. Germline assignment: CDR1 SGDLS and CDR2 YYNGEE. The CDR3 DNA follows: TGTGCCAGCAGCGTAGGAGGACTAGCGGGAAATAGGGAGCAGTTCTTC. As protein: CASSVGGLAGNREQFF.

The chain carries TRBV7-9 and TRBJ2-5, with 10 bases aligning to TRBD2. Germline V gene lookup returns CDR1 SEHNR and CDR2 FQNEAQ (reference sequence). The V and J ends lost 5 bases and 5 bases, in that order; junction bases with no gene match: 8. This CDR3 contains 15 residues. The CDR3 DNA is TGTGCCAGCAGCCGCCTAGCGGGAGTGGCGGAGACCCAGTACTTC. Encoded protein: CASSRLAGVAETQYF.

The chain couples TRBV4-2 to TRBJ2-5, with 7 bases identical to TRBD1. J was trimmed by 2 bases and V by 1 base; bases with no gene match: 7. Germline V CDR1 and CDR2: LGHNA, YNFKEQ. There are 16 residues in the CDR3. For the CDR3, the DNA is TGTGCCAGCAGCCAAGTGGGACAGTTGGCTCAAGAGACCCAGTACTTC. Translated: CASSQVGQLAQETQYF.

J is TRBJ1-1 and V is TRBV6-5; D gene ambiguous. CDR3 length: 14 residues. Germline loops: CDR1 MNHEY, CDR2 SVGAGI. With 7 bases removed from V and 10 bases from J, the gap between germline ends came to 22 bases. CDR3 protein: CASTKTVSGSGAFF. The CDR3 DNA reads as TGTGCCAGCACCAAGACCGTTTCAGGCTCTGGAGCTTTCTTT.

This sequence joins TRBV7-9 and TRBJ2-7, with 7 bases identical to TRBD2. Germline V gives CDR1 SEHNR, CDR2 FQNEAQ (reference sequence). V lost 1 base, J lost 3 bases, and 3 bases stayed unmatched. CDR3 size: 14 residues. The CDR3 nucleotides are TGTGCCAGCAGCTTAGGGGCTAGCGGCTACGAGCAGTACTTC. Protein: CASSLGASGYEQYF.